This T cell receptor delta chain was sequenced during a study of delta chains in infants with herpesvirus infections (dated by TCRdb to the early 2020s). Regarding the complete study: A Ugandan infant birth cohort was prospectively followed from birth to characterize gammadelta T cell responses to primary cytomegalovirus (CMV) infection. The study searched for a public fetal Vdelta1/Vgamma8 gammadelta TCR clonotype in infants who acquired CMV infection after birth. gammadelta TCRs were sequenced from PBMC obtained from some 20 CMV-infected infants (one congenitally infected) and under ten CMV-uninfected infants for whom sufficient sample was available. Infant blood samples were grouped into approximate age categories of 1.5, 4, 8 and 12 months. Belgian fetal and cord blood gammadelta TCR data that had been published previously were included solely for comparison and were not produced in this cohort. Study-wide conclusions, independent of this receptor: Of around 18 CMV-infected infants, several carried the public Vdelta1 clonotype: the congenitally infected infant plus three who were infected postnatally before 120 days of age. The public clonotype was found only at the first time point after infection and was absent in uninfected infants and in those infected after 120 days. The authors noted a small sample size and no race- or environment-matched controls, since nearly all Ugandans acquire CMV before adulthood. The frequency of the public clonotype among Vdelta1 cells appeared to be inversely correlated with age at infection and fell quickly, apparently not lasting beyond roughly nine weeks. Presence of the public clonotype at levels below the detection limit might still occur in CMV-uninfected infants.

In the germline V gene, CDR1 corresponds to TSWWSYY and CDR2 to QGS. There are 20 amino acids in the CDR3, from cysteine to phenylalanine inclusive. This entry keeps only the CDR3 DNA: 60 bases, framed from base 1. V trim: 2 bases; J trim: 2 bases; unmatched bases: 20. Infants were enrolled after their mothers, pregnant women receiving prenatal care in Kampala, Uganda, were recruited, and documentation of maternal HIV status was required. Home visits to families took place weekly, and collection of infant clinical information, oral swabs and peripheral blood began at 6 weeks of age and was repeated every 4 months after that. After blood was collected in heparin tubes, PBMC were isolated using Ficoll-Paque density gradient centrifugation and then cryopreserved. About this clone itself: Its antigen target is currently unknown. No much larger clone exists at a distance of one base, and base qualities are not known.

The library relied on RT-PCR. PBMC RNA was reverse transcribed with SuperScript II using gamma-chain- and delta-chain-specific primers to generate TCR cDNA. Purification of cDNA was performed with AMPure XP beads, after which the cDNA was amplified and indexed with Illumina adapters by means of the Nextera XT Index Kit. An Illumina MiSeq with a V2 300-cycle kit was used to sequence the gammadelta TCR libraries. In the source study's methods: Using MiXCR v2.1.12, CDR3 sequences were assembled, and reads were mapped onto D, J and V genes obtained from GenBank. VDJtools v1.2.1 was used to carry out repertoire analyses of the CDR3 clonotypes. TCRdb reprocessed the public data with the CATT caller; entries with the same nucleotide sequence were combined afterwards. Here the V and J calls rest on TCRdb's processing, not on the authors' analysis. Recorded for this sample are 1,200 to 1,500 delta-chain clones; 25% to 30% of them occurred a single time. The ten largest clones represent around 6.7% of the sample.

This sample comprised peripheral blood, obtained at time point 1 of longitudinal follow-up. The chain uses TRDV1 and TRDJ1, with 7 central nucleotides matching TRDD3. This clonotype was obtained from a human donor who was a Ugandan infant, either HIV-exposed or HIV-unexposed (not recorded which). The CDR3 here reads CALGEISALGHTEETDKLIF. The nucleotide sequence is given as TGTGCTCTTGGGGAAATTTCGGCACTGGGGCATACAGAGGAGACCGATAAACTCATCTTT.